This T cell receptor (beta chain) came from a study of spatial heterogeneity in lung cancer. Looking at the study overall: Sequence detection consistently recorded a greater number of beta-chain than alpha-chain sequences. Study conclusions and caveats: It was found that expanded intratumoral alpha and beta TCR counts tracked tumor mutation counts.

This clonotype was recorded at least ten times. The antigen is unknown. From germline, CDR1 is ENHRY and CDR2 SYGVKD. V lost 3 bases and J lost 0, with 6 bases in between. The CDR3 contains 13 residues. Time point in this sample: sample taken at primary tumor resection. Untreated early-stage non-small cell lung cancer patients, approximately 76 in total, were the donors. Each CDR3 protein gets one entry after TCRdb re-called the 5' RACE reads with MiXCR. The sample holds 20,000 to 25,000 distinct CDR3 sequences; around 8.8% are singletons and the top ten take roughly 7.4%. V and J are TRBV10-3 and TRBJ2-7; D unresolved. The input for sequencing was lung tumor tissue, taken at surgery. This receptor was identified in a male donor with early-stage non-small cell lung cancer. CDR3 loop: CAISEYNSYEQYF. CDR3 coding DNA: TGTGCCATCAGTGAATACAACTCCTACGAGCAGTACTTC.